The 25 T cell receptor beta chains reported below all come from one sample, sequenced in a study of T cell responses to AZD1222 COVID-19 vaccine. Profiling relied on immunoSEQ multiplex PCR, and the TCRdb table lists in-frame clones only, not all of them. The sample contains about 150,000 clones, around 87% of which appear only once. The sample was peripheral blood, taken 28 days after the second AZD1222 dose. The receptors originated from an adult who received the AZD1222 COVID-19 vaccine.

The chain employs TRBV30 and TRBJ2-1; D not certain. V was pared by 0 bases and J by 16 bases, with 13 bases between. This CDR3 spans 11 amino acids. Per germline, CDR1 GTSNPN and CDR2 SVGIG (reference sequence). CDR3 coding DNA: TGTGCCTGGAGTGTAGTGGGAACAAATTTCTTC. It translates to CAWSVVGTNFF. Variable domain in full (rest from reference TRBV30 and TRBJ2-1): SQTIHQWPATLVQPVGSPLSLECTVEGTSNPNLYWYRQAAGRGLQLLFYSVGIGQISSEVPQNLSASRPQDRQFILSSKKLLLSDSGFYLCAWSVVGTNFFGPGTRLTVL.

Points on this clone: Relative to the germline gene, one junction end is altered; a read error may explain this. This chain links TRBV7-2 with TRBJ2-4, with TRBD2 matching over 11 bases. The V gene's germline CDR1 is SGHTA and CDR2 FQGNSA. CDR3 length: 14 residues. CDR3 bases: TGTGCCGGCAGCCCGGGGACTAGCGGAAACATTCAGTACTTC. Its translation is CAGSPGTSGNIQYF.

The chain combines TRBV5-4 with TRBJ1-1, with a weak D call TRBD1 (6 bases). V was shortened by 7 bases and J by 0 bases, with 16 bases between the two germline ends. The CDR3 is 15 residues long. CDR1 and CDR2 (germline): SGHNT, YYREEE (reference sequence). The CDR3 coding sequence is TGTGCCAGCCGTCAAAGGGGGTCGATGAACACTGAAGCTTTCTTT. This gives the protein CASRQRGSMNTEAFF.

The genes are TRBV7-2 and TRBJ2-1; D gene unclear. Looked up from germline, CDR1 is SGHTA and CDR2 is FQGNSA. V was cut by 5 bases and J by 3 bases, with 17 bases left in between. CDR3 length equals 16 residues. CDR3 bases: TGTGCCAGCAGCCATTTAAGGACGACCGGCTACAATGAGCAGTTCTTC. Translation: CASSHLRTTGYNEQFF.

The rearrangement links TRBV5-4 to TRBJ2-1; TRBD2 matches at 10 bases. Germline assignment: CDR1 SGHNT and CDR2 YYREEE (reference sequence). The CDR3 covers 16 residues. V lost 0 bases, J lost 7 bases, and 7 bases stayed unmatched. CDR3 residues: CASSLGLAGAGNEQFF. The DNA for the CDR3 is TGTGCCAGCAGCTTGGGCCTAGCGGGGGCGGGGAATGAGCAGTTCTTC.

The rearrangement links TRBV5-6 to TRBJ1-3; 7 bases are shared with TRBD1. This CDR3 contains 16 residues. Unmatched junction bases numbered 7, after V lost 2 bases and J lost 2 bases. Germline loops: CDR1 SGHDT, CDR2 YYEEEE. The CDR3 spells CASSFRSTGAGNTIYF. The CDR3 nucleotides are TGTGCCAGCAGCTTTCGTTCAACAGGGGCTGGAAACACCATATATTTT.

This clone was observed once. This CDR3 is CASSQVLLETQYF. For the CDR3, the DNA is TGCGCCAGCAGCCAGGTTCTTTTAGAGACCCAGTACTTC. The gene calls are TRBV4-3 and TRBJ2-5, with no clear D. Germline CDR1 LGHNA, CDR2 YSLEER. Trimming pared 3 bases from V and 4 bases from J, leaving 9 bases between. The CDR3 has 13 amino acids.

CDR3 nucleotides: TGTGCCATCAGTGAAGGTCAGGGACGGAGCGGGAGGATGAATGAGCAGTTCTTC. This encodes CAISEGQGRSGRMNEQFF. V usage is TRBV10-3 and J usage is TRBJ2-1; 9 nucleotides agree with TRBD2. Germline V gene lookup returns CDR1 ENHRY and CDR2 SYGVKD. The CDR3 is 18 residues long. Trimming removed 3 bases from V and 7 bases from J; junction bases left unmatched: 16.

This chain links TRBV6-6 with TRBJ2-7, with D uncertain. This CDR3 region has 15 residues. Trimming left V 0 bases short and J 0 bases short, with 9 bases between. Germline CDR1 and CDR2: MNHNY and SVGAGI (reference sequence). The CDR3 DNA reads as TGTGCCAGCAGTTACTCGCTTGTTAGCTCCTACGAGCAGTACTTC. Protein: CASSYSLVSSYEQYF.

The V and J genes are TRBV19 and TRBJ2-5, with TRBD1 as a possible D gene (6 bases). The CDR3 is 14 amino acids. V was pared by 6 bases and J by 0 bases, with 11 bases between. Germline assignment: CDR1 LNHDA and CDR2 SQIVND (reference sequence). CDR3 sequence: CASRSDRNQETQYF. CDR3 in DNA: TGTGCCAGTAGGAGCGACAGGAACCAAGAGACCCAGTACTTC. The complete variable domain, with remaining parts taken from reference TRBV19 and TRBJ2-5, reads DGGITQSPKYLFRKEGQNVTLSCEQNLNHDAMYWYRQDPGQGLRLIYYSQIVNDFQKGDIAEGYSVSREKKESFPLTVTSAQKNPTAFYLCASRSDRNQETQYFGPGTRLLVL.

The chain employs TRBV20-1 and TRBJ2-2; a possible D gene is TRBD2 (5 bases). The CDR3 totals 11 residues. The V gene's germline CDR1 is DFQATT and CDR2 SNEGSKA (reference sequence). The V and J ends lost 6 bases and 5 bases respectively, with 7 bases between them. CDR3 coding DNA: TGCAGTGCCAGCGGTACCGGGGAGCTGTTTTTT. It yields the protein CSASGTGELFF.

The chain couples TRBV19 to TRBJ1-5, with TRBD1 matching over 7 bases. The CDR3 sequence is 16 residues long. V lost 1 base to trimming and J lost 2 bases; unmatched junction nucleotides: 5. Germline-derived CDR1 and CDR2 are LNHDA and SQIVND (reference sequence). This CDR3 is CASSIASGQRNQPQHF. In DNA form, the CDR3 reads TGTGCCAGTAGTATAGCCTCGGGACAGCGCAATCAGCCCCAGCATTTT.

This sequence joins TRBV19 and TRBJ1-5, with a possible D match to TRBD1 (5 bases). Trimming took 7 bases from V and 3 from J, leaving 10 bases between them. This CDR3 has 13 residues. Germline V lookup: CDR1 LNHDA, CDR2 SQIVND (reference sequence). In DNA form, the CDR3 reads TGTGCCAGTAATCCCGGGGCCAATCAGCCCCAGCATTTT. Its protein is CASNPGANQPQHF.

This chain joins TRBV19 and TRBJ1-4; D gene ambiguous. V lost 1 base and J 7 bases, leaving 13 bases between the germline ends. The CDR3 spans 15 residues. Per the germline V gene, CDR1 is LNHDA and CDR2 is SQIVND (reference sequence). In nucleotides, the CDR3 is TGTGCCAGTAGTATAGGGGCGGGCAGCGGTGAAAAACTGTTTTTT. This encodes CASSIGAGSGEKLFF.

CDR3 in amino acids: CASSLGSGRAYNEQFF. The CDR3 bases are TGTGCCAGCAGCTTGGGAAGCGGGAGGGCCTACAATGAGCAGTTCTTC. The rearrangement uses TRBV5-4 and TRBJ2-1; 10 positions agree with TRBD2. Trimming at V came to 0 bases and at J to 2 bases, leaving 2 bases not matched to a gene. In germline, CDR1 is SGHNT, CDR2 YYREEE (reference sequence). This CDR3 spans 16 amino acids.

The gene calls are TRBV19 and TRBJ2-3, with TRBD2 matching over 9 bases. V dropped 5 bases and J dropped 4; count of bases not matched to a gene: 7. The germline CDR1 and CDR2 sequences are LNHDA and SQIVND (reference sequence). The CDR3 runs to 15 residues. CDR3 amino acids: CASSPTTSGPDTQYF. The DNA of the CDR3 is TGTGCCAGTAGTCCCACGACTAGCGGACCAGATACGCAGTATTTT.

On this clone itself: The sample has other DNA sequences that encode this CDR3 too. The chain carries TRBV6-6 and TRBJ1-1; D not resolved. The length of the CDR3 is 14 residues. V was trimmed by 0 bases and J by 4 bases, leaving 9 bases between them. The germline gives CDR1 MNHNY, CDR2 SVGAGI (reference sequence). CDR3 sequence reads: CASSYSGGGTEAFF. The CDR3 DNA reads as TGTGCCAGCAGTTACTCAGGAGGAGGCACTGAAGCTTTCTTT.

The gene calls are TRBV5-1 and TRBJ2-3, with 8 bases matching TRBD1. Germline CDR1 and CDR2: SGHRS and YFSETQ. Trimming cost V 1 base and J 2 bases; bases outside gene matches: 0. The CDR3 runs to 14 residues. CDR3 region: CASSLQGATDTQYF. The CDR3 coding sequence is TGCGCCAGCAGCTTGCAGGGGGCCACAGATACGCAGTATTTT.

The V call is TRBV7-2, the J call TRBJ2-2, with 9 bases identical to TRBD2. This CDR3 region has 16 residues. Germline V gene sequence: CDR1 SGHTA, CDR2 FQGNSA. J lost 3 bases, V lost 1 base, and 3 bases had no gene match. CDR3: CASSLGLAAYTGELFF. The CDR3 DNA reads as TGTGCCAGCAGCTTAGGACTAGCGGCCTACACCGGGGAGCTGTTTTTT.

The chain's CDR3 is CSVGGLATGELFF. As DNA, the CDR3 is TGCAGCGTAGGGGGTTTGGCCACCGGGGAGCTGTTTTTT. The chain links TRBV29-1 to TRBJ2-2, with D maybe TRBD1 (6 bases). CDR3 length: 13 amino acids. Trimming cost V 6 bases and J 4 bases, with 12 bases left between them. Per the germline V gene, CDR1 is SQVTM and CDR2 is ANQGSEA.

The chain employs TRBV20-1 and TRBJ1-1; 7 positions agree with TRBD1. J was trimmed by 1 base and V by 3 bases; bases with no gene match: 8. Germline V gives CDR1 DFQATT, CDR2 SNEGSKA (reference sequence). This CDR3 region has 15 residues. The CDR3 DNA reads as TGCAGTGCTAGTGACCCCCGACAGGGGAACACTGAAGCTTTCTTT. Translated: CSASDPRQGNTEAFF.

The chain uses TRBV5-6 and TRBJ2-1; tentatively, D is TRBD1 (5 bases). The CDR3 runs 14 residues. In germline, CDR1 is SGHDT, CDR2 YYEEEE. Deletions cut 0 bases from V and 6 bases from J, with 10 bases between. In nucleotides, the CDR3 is TGTGCCAGCAGCTTGGAAAGTAGGGGCAATGAGCAGTTCTTC. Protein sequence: CASSLESRGNEQFF.

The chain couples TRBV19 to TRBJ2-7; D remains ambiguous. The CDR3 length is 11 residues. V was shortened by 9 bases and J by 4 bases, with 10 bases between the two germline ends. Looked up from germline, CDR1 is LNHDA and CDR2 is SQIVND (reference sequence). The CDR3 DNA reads TGTGCCAGCCGATCCGGGTACGAGCAGTACTTC. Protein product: CASRSGYEQYF.

The CDR3 bases are TGTGCCAGCAGTTCAGAACTAGCTGTCTCCTACAATGAGCAGTTCTTC. Translated, it gives CASSSELAVSYNEQFF. This chain uses TRBV6-5 with TRBJ2-1, with D perhaps TRBD2 (6 bases). The CDR3 contains 16 residues. CDR1 is MNHEY, CDR2 SVGAGI, per germline. The V end was cut by 4 bases, the J end by 0 bases, with 13 bases between.

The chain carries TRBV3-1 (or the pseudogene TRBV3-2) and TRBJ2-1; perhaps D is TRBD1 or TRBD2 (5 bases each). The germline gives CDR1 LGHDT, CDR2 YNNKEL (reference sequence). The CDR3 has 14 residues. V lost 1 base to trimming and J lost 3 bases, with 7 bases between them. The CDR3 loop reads CASSQVGDYNEQFF. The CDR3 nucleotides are TGTGCCAGCAGCCAAGTGGGGGACTACAATGAGCAGTTCTTC.